The text below deals with one T cell receptor (beta chain). TCRdb itself ran the 5' RACE reads through MiXCR, one entry per CDR3 protein. The table lists just under 65,000 distinct CDR3 sequences, about 22% of them singletons. The sequence was collected from a female donor with breast cancer. Sequencing was done on a sample of memory CD4+ T cells sorted from a lymph node. Subset described: memory CD4+ T cells, CD4+CD45RO+CD25-.

The CDR3 DNA sequence: TGTGCCAGCAGTCTCGGGCGGGGCCAGACCCAGTACTTC. Encoded protein: CASSLGRGQTQYF. The rearrangement links TRBV7-9 to TRBJ2-5, with a weak D call TRBD2 (6 bases). Germline V lookup: CDR1 SEHNR, CDR2 FQNEAQ (reference sequence). The ends were cut back, 6 bases at V and 6 bases at J, with 14 bases in the middle. The CDR3 spans 13 residues.